Listed here are 16 T cell receptor beta chains from one sample, sequenced in a study of cytomegalovirus exposure and HLA in healthy donors. The primer mix had 60 Vbeta and 13 Jbeta primers. Libraries were prepared by immunoSEQ multiplex PCR; TCRdb keeps only in-frame clonotypes and omits some of them. This sample has 200,000 to 250,000 clones, with approximately 80% found just once. The sequenced material came from PBMCs. Source of these receptors: a woman between 40 and 50 years old in good health and CMV-seronegative.

Comments on this clone: The identical CDR3 is also encoded by other nucleotide sequences in the sample. This chain connects TRBV19 to TRBJ1-5, with no clear D. Germline CDR1 LNHDA, CDR2 SQIVND (reference sequence). This CDR3 has 14 residues. V lost 3 bases, J lost 0 bases, and 6 bases lay in between. CDR3 sequence: CASSIRDSNQPQHF. CDR3 nucleotides: TGTGCCAGTAGTATTCGCGATAGCAATCAGCCCCAGCATTTT. The full variable domain, rest sourced from reference TRBV19 and TRBJ1-5, is DGGITQSPKYLFRKEGQNVTLSCEQNLNHDAMYWYRQDPGQGLRLIYYSQIVNDFQKGDIAEGYSVSREKKESFPLTVTSAQKNPTAFYLCASSIRDSNQPQHFGDGTRLSIL.

The chain has TRBV30 and TRBJ2-7; a weak D match, TRBD1 (6 bases). Germline CDR1 reads GTSNPN; CDR2 reads SVGIG (reference sequence). Between the trimmed V and J ends, which lost 4 bases and 3 bases, there was a span of 22 bases. CDR3 length: 16 residues. As DNA, the CDR3 is TGTGCCTGGACACCATTGTCAGGGGTACCTTTCTACGAGCAGTACTTC. Protein product: CAWTPLSGVPFYEQYF.

The genes are TRBV19 and TRBJ1-6; 8 bases map to TRBD1. The CDR3 is 15 amino acids. The junction had 11 bases not matched to a gene; V was cut back by 6 bases and J by 10 bases. The germline V gene has CDR1 LNHDA and CDR2 SQIVND (reference sequence). The CDR3 nucleotides are TGTGCCAGTAGCGAACGACAGGGGAGAGGGTCACCCCTCCACTTT. Amino acids: CASSERQGRGSPLHF.

V and J are TRBV4-1 and TRBJ1-2; the D gene is possibly TRBD1 (5 bases). Germline V gene sequence: CDR1 MGHRA, CDR2 YSYEKL. V lost 4 bases and J lost 1, with 10 bases in between. The CDR3 length is 14 residues. The CDR3 reads CASSLRQNNYGYTF. CDR3 DNA sequence: TGCGCCAGCAGCCTTCGACAGAATAACTATGGCTACACCTTC.

This clone was detected ten times or more. The chain has TRBV19 and TRBJ1-1; TRBD1 might be the D (5 bases). The V end was cut by 4 bases, the J end by 1 base, with 13 bases between. Germline CDR1 is LNHDA and CDR2 is SQIVND (reference sequence). The CDR3 runs 15 residues. CDR3 amino acids: CASSSPRDWNTEAFF. The DNA for the CDR3 is TGTGCCAGTAGTAGTCCCAGGGACTGGAACACTGAAGCTTTCTTT. The whole variable domain, filled in from reference TRBV19 and TRBJ1-1, reads DGGITQSPKYLFRKEGQNVTLSCEQNLNHDAMYWYRQDPGQGLRLIYYSQIVNDFQKGDIAEGYSVSREKKESFPLTVTSAQKNPTAFYLCASSSPRDWNTEAFFGQGTRLTVV.

Of note for this clone: Other DNA variants within this sample encode the same CDR3. The chain couples TRBV13 to TRBJ1-6; no firm D call. The germline V and J ends were trimmed by 2 bases and 7 bases, with 15 bases remaining between them. CDR1 is PRHDT and CDR2 is FYEKMQ in the germline V gene (reference sequence). This CDR3 comprises 16 residues. The DNA for the CDR3 is TGTGCCAGCAGCTTAAAATCGTCAGAAGAAAATTCACCCCTCCACTTT. This codes for CASSLKSSEENSPLHF.

V is TRBV7-9 and J is TRBJ1-5; 10 nucleotides line up with TRBD1. The germline CDR1 and CDR2 sequences are SEHNR and FQNEAQ (reference sequence). This CDR3 has 16 amino acids. V lost 5 bases to trimming and J lost 5 bases; unmatched junction nucleotides: 9. The CDR3 coding sequence is TGTGCCAGCAGCGAGGGGGACAGGGGAGGGGATCAGCCCCAGCATTTT. Encoded protein: CASSEGDRGGDQPQHF. Filled out from reference TRBV7-9 and TRBJ1-5, the complete variable domain reads DTGVSQNPRHKITKRGQNVTFRCDPISEHNRLYWYRQTLGQGPEFLTYFQNEAQLEKSRLLSDRFSAERPKGSFSTLEIQRTEQGDSAMYLCASSEGDRGGDQPQHFGDGTRLSIL.

The chain combines TRBV2 with TRBJ2-3, with 11 bases lining up with TRBD2. CDR3 length equals 16 residues. Germline V gene data show CDR1 as SNHLY and CDR2 as FYNNEI. The J segment lost 6 bases and the V segment lost 6 bases, leaving 11 bases of the junction unmatched. The CDR3 sequence: CASSPLTSGGRDTQYF. The CDR3 coding sequence is TGTGCCAGCAGCCCCCTCACTAGCGGGGGAAGGGATACGCAGTATTTT. Using reference TRBV2 and TRBJ2-3 for the parts outside the CDR3, the full variable domain is EPEVTQTPSHQVTQMGQEVILRCVPISNHLYFYWYRQILGQKVEFLVSFYNNEISEKSEIFDDQFSVERPDGSNFTLKIRSTKLEDSAMYFCASSPLTSGGRDTQYFGPGTRLTVL.

This sequence joins TRBV2 and TRBJ2-7; 11 bases match TRBD1. In germline, CDR1 is SNHLY, CDR2 FYNNEI. The V gene end was trimmed by 7 bases and the J gene end by 2 bases; junction bases not matched to a gene: 1. This CDR3 has 13 amino acids. As DNA, the CDR3 is TGTGCCAGCAAGGGACAGGGGGCCTACGAGCAGTACTTC. Translated: CASKGQGAYEQYF.

The chain couples TRBV6-6 to TRBJ2-3; a weak D match, TRBD1 (6 bases). Germline V gene lookup returns CDR1 MNHNY and CDR2 SVGAGI (reference sequence). The CDR3 sequence is 14 residues long. Trimming took off 5 bases at V and 2 bases at J, with 11 bases between the two ends. The CDR3 is CASSTQGITDTQYF. CDR3 coding DNA: TGTGCCAGCAGTACACAGGGAATCACAGATACGCAGTATTTT.

DNA of the CDR3: TGTGCCAGCAGGGAACCGGGACAGGGGAGCTCCTACGAGCAGTACTTC. This gives the protein CASREPGQGSSYEQYF. J is TRBJ2-7 and V is TRBV25-1, with TRBD1 matching over 10 bases. This CDR3 spans 16 amino acids. The V gene end was trimmed by 6 bases and the J gene end by 0 bases; junction bases not matched to a gene: 8. From germline, CDR1 is MGHDK and CDR2 SYGVNS.

The chain has TRBV7-8 and TRBJ1-2; D uncertain. The CDR3 extends over 16 amino acids. Germline V CDR1 and CDR2: SGHVS, FQNEAQ. V lost 4 bases and J 4 bases, leaving 19 bases between the germline ends. CDR3 sequence (DNA): TGTGCCAGCAGCTCGAGACAACCTACGGCCCGCTATGGCTACACCTTC. It yields the protein CASSSRQPTARYGYTF. Full variable domain (outside the CDR3, taken from reference TRBV7-8 and TRBJ1-2): GAGVSQSPRYKVAKRGQDVALRCDPISGHVSLFWYQQALGQGPEFLTYFQNEAQLDKSGLPSDRFFAERPEGSVSTLKIQRTQQEDSAVYLCASSSRQPTARYGYTFGSGTRLTVV.

The chain employs TRBV6-1 and TRBJ2-7, with D unclear. The germline V gene has CDR1 MNHNS and CDR2 SASEGT. CDR3 length equals 12 residues. The V end was cut by 5 bases, the J end by 7 bases, with 12 bases between. CDR3 DNA sequence: TGTGCCAGCAGTCTGATTGCTACGGAGCAGTACTTC. Translated, it gives CASSLIATEQYF.

The gene calls are TRBV30 and TRBJ2-5; TRBD1 aligns across 8 bases. V shed 1 base and J 5 bases; nucleotides not matched to a gene: 9. The CDR3 extends over 15 amino acids. The V gene's germline CDR1 is GTSNPN and CDR2 SVGIG (reference sequence). CDR3 sequence: CAWSGDRGSGETQYF. The CDR3 region has the DNA TGTGCCTGGAGTGGCGACAGGGGTTCGGGGGAGACCCAGTACTTC.

J is TRBJ1-2 and V is TRBV28, with 9 positions matching TRBD1. V lost 5 bases to trimming and J lost 0 bases; unmatched junction nucleotides: 1. The CDR3 sequence is 14 residues long. The germline CDR1 and CDR2 sequences are MDHEN and SYDVKM. Here the CDR3 reads CASSRTGANYGYTF. CDR3 nucleotides: TGTGCCAGCAGTAGGACAGGGGCTAACTATGGCTACACCTTC.

The rearrangement links TRBV5-4 to TRBJ1-4; possible D gene TRBD1, 6 bases. Per the germline V gene, CDR1 is SGHNT and CDR2 is YYREEE (reference sequence). This CDR3 is 15 amino acids long. Deletions cut 4 bases from V and 0 bases from J, with 10 bases between. Here the CDR3 reads CASSRGTSTNEKLFF. CDR3 nucleotide sequence: TGTGCCAGCAGCCGAGGGACATCAACTAATGAAAAACTGTTTTTT.